These 20 T cell receptor beta chains were sequenced from one sample in a study of T cell changes during pregnancy in multiple sclerosis. TCRdb's copy holds only in-frame clones and misses some; the assay was immunoSEQ multiplex PCR. The sample has more than 90,000 clones; roughly nine tenths are singletons. This specimen was peripheral blood, taken in the first trimester of pregnancy. These receptors all stem from a female donor with multiple sclerosis, enrolled in a pregnancy study.

The V and J genes are TRBV2 and TRBJ1-1; no reliable D call. This CDR3 comprises 13 residues. The V end lost 7 bases, the J end lost 5 bases, and 14 bases lay between the germline ends. CDR1 is SNHLY and CDR2 is FYNNEI in the germline V gene. Written as DNA, the CDR3 is TGTGCCAGCACCGAGGCGCCGGGAACTGAAGCTTTCTTT. It codes for CASTEAPGTEAFF.

Worth noting for this clone: Other DNA sequences in the sample encode the same CDR3. The gene calls are TRBV28 and TRBJ1-5; no clear D. This CDR3 contains 14 residues. Germline V gene lookup returns CDR1 MDHEN and CDR2 SYDVKM. The ends were cut back, 4 bases at V and 1 base at J, with 8 bases in the middle. The CDR3, as DNA: TGTGCCAGCAGTTCTCCGGGGAGCAATCAGCCCCAGCATTTT. It codes for CASSSPGSNQPQHF. The variable domain in full, completed from reference TRBV28 and TRBJ1-5, reads DVKVTQSSRYLVKRTGEKVFLECVQDMDHENMFWYRQDPGLGLRLIYFSYDVKMKEKGDIPEGYSVSREKKERFSLILESASTNQTSMYLCASSSPGSNQPQHFGDGTRLSIL.

The CDR3 nucleotides are TGTGCCAGCAGCACAAGGGGAACCGGGGAGCTGTTTTTT. This translates into CASSTRGTGELFF. V is TRBV7-2 and J is TRBJ2-2; perhaps TRBD1 as D (5 bases). The CDR3 sequence is 13 residues long. Germline loops: CDR1 SGHTA, CDR2 FQGNSA. The V and J ends lost 5 bases and 5 bases respectively, with 9 bases between them.

This chain joins TRBV29-1 and TRBJ2-7; 8 nucleotides align to TRBD2. The V segment lost 3 bases and the J segment 3 bases; nucleotides outside the gene matches: 4. CDR3 size: 13 residues. Germline CDR1 reads SQVTM; CDR2 reads ANQGSEA. The CDR3 protein is CSVEASGYYEQYF. For the CDR3, the DNA is TGCAGCGTTGAGGCTAGCGGGTACTACGAGCAGTACTTC.

The chain employs TRBV7-6 and TRBJ2-3, with TRBD2 matching 12 bases. Germline values: CDR1 SGHVS, CDR2 FNYEAQ. The CDR3 sequence is 16 residues long. Losses at the gene ends were 4 bases for V and 2 bases for J; bases not matched to a gene: 4. In DNA form, the CDR3 reads TGTGCCAGCAGCTGGACTAGCGGGAATCCCACAGATACGCAGTATTTT. It is translated as CASSWTSGNPTDTQYF.

This chain connects TRBV9 to TRBJ1-1, with 9 bases matching TRBD1. CDR3 length: 16 amino acids. V lost 0 bases to trimming and J lost 5 bases; unmatched junction nucleotides: 8. Germline values: CDR1 SGDLS, CDR2 YYNGEE. CDR3 in amino acids: CASSVGRGQGATEAFF. The CDR3 DNA sequence: TGTGCCAGCAGCGTAGGTCGGGGACAGGGTGCGACTGAAGCTTTCTTT.

This sequence joins TRBV4-1 and TRBJ1-1; 10 nucleotides match TRBD1. Germline V gene data show CDR1 as MGHRA and CDR2 as YSYEKL. J lost 5 bases, V lost 4 bases, and 7 bases had no gene match. The CDR3 runs 15 residues. This CDR3 is CASSPKTGGGTEAFF. The CDR3 DNA is TGCGCCAGCAGCCCGAAGACAGGGGGCGGGACTGAAGCTTTCTTT.

This chain links TRBV30 with TRBJ2-1, with D maybe TRBD2 (5 bases). This CDR3 is 11 amino acids long. Germline V CDR1 and CDR2: GTSNPN, SVGIG (reference sequence). The V end was cut by 0 bases, the J end by 14 bases, with 11 bases between. This chain's CDR3 is CAWSVGKREFF. As DNA, the CDR3 is TGTGCCTGGAGTGTAGGAAAGAGGGAGTTCTTC.

The V call is TRBV28, the J call TRBJ2-5; 9 bases are a match to TRBD2. Trimming cost V 1 base and J 4 bases; bases outside gene matches: 4. The CDR3 is made up of 15 amino acids. Looked up from germline, CDR1 is MDHEN and CDR2 is SYDVKM. The CDR3 DNA reads TGTGCCAGCAGTTTATCCCTAGCGGGAAGAGAGACCCAGTACTTC. Its protein product is CASSLSLAGRETQYF. Looking up the rest from reference TRBV28 and TRBJ2-5 gives the full variable domain: DVKVTQSSRYLVKRTGEKVFLECVQDMDHENMFWYRQDPGLGLRLIYFSYDVKMKEKGDIPEGYSVSREKKERFSLILESASTNQTSMYLCASSLSLAGRETQYFGPGTRLLVL.

V is TRBV15 and J is TRBJ1-5, with 7 bases lining up with TRBD1. CDR3 length: 19 residues. Germline CDR1 reads LNHNV; CDR2 reads YYDKDF (reference sequence). The V segment lost 0 bases and the J segment 1 base; nucleotides outside the gene matches: 12. This CDR3 is CATSRDYTGAMGSNQPQHF. The CDR3 region has the DNA TGTGCCACCAGCAGAGATTACACAGGGGCGATGGGAAGCAATCAGCCCCAGCATTTT.

J is TRBJ2-6 and V is TRBV29-1; D not resolved. CDR3 length: 14 amino acids. Per germline, CDR1 SQVTM and CDR2 ANQGSEA. Trimming took 4 bases from V and 0 from J, leaving 7 bases between them. CDR3 nucleotide sequence: TGCAGCGTTGTACTGTCCTCTGGGGCCAACGTCCTGACTTTC. As protein: CSVVLSSGANVLTF.

Only a few counts were recorded for this clone. The CDR3 region is CASSEQGGNTEAFF. The DNA for the CDR3 is TGTGCCAGCAGTGAACAAGGGGGGAACACTGAAGCTTTCTTT. The chain has TRBV2 and TRBJ1-1, with TRBD1 as a possible D gene (6 bases). CDR1 is SNHLY, CDR2 FYNNEI, per germline. V was trimmed by 2 bases and J by 1 base, leaving 8 bases between them. The CDR3 contains 14 residues.

The J gene is TRBJ1-5, the V gene TRBV19; no firm D call. The CDR3 runs to 14 residues. The V and J ends lost 4 bases and 3 bases respectively, with 10 bases between them. Germline V gives CDR1 LNHDA, CDR2 SQIVND (reference sequence). DNA of the CDR3: TGTGCCAGTAGTACCTACTCGTCCAATCAGCCCCAGCATTTT. Amino acid sequence: CASSTYSSNQPQHF.

V gene TRBV7-2 combines with J gene TRBJ2-5; no clear D. Germline V CDR1 and CDR2: SGHTA, FQGNSA. Deletions cut 2 bases from V and 2 bases from J, with 12 bases between. The CDR3 has 15 residues. The CDR3, as DNA: TGTGCCAGCAGCTTAACGTTAGCAGAACAAGAGACCCAGTACTTC. Translating it yields CASSLTLAEQETQYF.

This clone was observed once. The chain links TRBV9 to TRBJ2-7; tentative D call: TRBD2 (5 bases). This CDR3 spans 14 amino acids. Germline V CDR1 and CDR2: SGDLS, YYNGEE. V was clipped by 4 bases and J by 9 bases, with 20 bases between them. The DNA of the CDR3 is TGTGCCAGCAGCCCGTTTGACACCAGACGGGGGCAGTACTTC. Translating gives CASSPFDTRRGQYF. Variable domain in full (rest from reference TRBV9 and TRBJ2-7): DSGVTQTPKHLITATGQRVTLRCSPRSGDLSVYWYQQSLDQGLQFLIQYYNGEERAKGNILERFSAQQFPDLHSELNLSSLELGDSALYFCASSPFDTRRGQYFGPGTRLTVT.

The chain employs TRBV19 and TRBJ2-1; possible D gene TRBD2, 5 bases. Trimming pared 3 bases from V and 5 bases from J, leaving 11 bases between. The CDR3 sequence is 14 residues long. CDR1 and CDR2 (germline): LNHDA, SQIVND (reference sequence). DNA of the CDR3: TGTGCCAGTAGTATCCGGGGTCTGGACAATGAGCAGTTCTTC. This sequence encodes CASSIRGLDNEQFF.

In DNA form, the CDR3 reads TGCGCCAGCAGTAAAAACTGGGACAGGGCAACGGATGAGCAGTTCTTC. Translated, it gives CASSKNWDRATDEQFF. The chain joins TRBV10-1 to TRBJ2-1, with 9 nucleotides matching TRBD1. The CDR3 runs 16 residues. J lost 8 bases, V lost 5 bases, and 13 bases had no gene match. Per germline, CDR1 WNHNN and CDR2 SYGVQD (reference sequence).

The chain joins TRBV19 to TRBJ2-3; D perhaps matches TRBD1 (5 bases). CDR1 and CDR2 (germline): LNHDA, SQIVND (reference sequence). This CDR3 contains 14 residues. Trimming removed 10 bases from V and 2 bases from J, with 16 bases in between. This CDR3 reads CATRSRGYTDTQYF. CDR3 bases: TGTGCCACCAGATCTAGGGGATACACAGATACGCAGTATTTT.

V usage is TRBV5-5 and J usage is TRBJ2-3; 10 nucleotides align to TRBD2. Germline V lookup: CDR1 SGHKS, CDR2 YYEKEE (reference sequence). This CDR3 is built from 15 residues. The V segment lost 3 bases and the J segment 6 bases; nucleotides outside the gene matches: 7. In DNA form, the CDR3 reads TGTGCCAGCAGCTCCAGCGGGAGGGCCCTCGATACGCAGTATTTT. Protein: CASSSSGRALDTQYF.

The V gene is TRBV10-2, the J gene TRBJ2-7; a weak D match, TRBD2 (5 bases). The CDR3 loop spans 14 amino acids. Between the trimmed V and J ends, which lost 11 bases and 3 bases, there was a span of 20 bases. Looked up from germline, CDR1 is WSHSY and CDR2 is SAAADI. The CDR3 nucleotides are TGCGCCGCCAGCAGCATACTAGGCCTCTACGAGCAGTACTTC. Amino acids: CAASSILGLYEQYF.